This T cell receptor beta chain was sequenced during a study of radiotherapy plus CTLA-4 blockade in lung cancer. General study findings and limits: Early clonal dynamics of blood T cells, together with interferon-beta, were reported as the best response predictor. Tumor-origin TCR clones grew in blood after radiotherapy plus ipilimumab.

The protocol was immunoSEQ multiplex PCR, while the TCRdb copy is restricted to in-frame clones and leaves out a portion. Among tens of thousands of clones, 88% were seen once, and the ten largest hold 6% to 8.5%. Worth noting for this clone: Its antigen is undetermined.

J lost 1 base, V lost 2 bases, and 19 bases had no gene match. This CDR3 is 22 amino acids long. The germline V gene encodes CDR1 SGHRS and CDR2 YFSETQ. This chain links TRBV5-1 with TRBJ2-3; the match to TRBD2 covers 13 bases. The clonotype comes from a human donor with non-small cell lung cancer whose response to radiotherapy plus ipilimumab could not be evaluated. The sequenced sample was peripheral blood, obtained from a patient treated with radiotherapy plus ipilimumab. The CDR3 nucleotides read TGCGCCAGCAGCTTTAGACCAGGGACTAGCGGGATGGATGGGTCGGGCACAGATACGCAGTATTTT. Translation gives CASSFRPGTSGMDGSGTDTQYF.